This TCR beta chain was sequenced during a study of blood T cell repertoires in COVID-19. Study at large: Sites across the United States, Italy and Spain contributed samples from acute and convalescent COVID-19. T cells, B-cell-depleted T cells, or PBMCs supplied cDNA or gDNA.

Only one count was recorded for this clone. Authors' processing steps: Estimates of nucleated cell counts were drawn from the amplification of reference gene primers. Sequenced by immunoSEQ multiplex PCR; TCRdb stores in-frame clones only, minus some. From that table come the V and J calls and clone size; the DNA was used to work out D and trimming. Altogether approximately 160,000 clones are present, 81% being singletons, with the ten largest covering 8% to 13%. Per the germline V gene, CDR1 is MGHDK and CDR2 is SYGVNS. The CDR3 consists of 13 residues. The V segment lost 9 bases and the J segment 4 bases; nucleotides outside the gene matches: 4.

This receptor was obtained from a man in his sixties with active or convalescent COVID-19. Sequencing was performed on peripheral blood. V is TRBV25-1 and J is TRBJ1-5, with 9 bases that match TRBD1. The CDR3 DNA follows: TGTGCCAGTTCCGGGACAGGGAATCAGCCCCAGCATTTT. Translation gives CASSGTGNQPQHF. Full variable domain (remainder filled in from reference TRBV25-1 and TRBJ1-5): EADIYQTPRYLVIGTGKKITLECSQTMGHDKMYWYQQDPGMELHLIHYSYGVNSTEKGDLSSESTVSRIRTEHFPLTLESARPSHTSQYLCASSGTGNQPQHFGDGTRLSIL.